Each of the 20 T cell receptor beta chains below was sequenced from the same sample in a study of shared clonotypes between healthy human individuals. Measured with immunoSEQ multiplex PCR; TCRdb has only the in-frame clones, and not every one. The table records 600,000 to 800,000 clones, roughly two thirds of them present only once. Sequenced material: memory CD4+ T cells sorted from blood. Regarding subset: CD45RA-negative fraction. These receptors all stem from a woman aged 25 to 39 in good health.

This sequence joins TRBV6-5 and TRBJ1-1, with TRBD1 as a possible D gene (5 bases). The germline gives CDR1 MNHEY, CDR2 SVGAGI. The germline V and J ends were trimmed by 6 bases and 2 bases, with 13 bases remaining between them. This CDR3 contains 14 residues. This chain's CDR3 is CASRRGARNTEAFF. The CDR3 DNA is TGTGCCAGCAGGCGTGGGGCCAGAAACACTGAAGCTTTCTTT.

The rearrangement links TRBV28 to TRBJ2-7; TRBD1 matches at 9 bases. CDR1 is MDHEN and CDR2 is SYDVKM in the germline V gene. With 6 bases clipped from V and 3 bases from J, the junction kept 15 bases outside the gene matches. The CDR3 sequence is 17 residues long. CDR3 residues: CASSVGQGVGSDYEQYF. CDR3 nucleotides: TGTGCCAGCAGCGTGGGACAGGGCGTAGGTTCAGACTACGAGCAGTACTTC.

This clone came up a few times. Other DNA variants within this sample encode the same CDR3. V usage is TRBV5-1 and J usage is TRBJ1-3; D not resolved. V was clipped by 0 bases and J by 0 bases, with 4 bases between them. Germline CDR1 reads SGHRS; CDR2 reads YFSETQ. This CDR3 is 14 amino acids long. CDR3 sequence: CASSLDSSGNTIYF. The CDR3 coding sequence is TGCGCCAGCAGCTTGGATAGCTCTGGAAACACCATATATTTT.

The rearrangement joins TRBV4-1 to TRBJ2-7; maybe TRBD2 (6 bases). The germline V and J ends were trimmed by 1 base and 0 bases, with 10 bases remaining between them. From germline, CDR1 is MGHRA and CDR2 YSYEKL. The CDR3 spans 15 residues. The DNA for the CDR3 is TGCGCCAGCAGCCAAGTAAGCGGGCCCTCCTACGAGCAGTACTTC. Amino acids: CASSQVSGPSYEQYF.

The chain recombines TRBV7-9 with TRBJ1-2; a possible D gene is TRBD1 (6 bases). The CDR3 length is 15 residues. Germline values: CDR1 SEHNR, CDR2 FQNEAQ (reference sequence). Deletions cut 5 bases from V and 7 bases from J, with 20 bases between. In DNA, the CDR3 is TGTGCCAGCAGCACCGCCGGAGCAGGGGATGGTGGCTACACCTTC. This encodes CASSTAGAGDGGYTF.

Comment on this clone: Other DNA sequences in the same sample also yield this CDR3. The chain recombines TRBV5-6 with TRBJ2-1; D is unresolved. Between the trimmed V and J ends, which lost 2 bases and 6 bases, there was a span of 3 bases. CDR1 and CDR2 (germline): SGHDT, YYEEEE. This CDR3 region has 11 residues. The CDR3 spells CASSFVNEQFF. The CDR3, as DNA: TGTGCCAGCAGCTTTGTCAATGAGCAGTTCTTC.

This clone has only a few counts. The V gene is TRBV11-1, the J gene TRBJ1-4; D remains unclear. Trimming shortened V by 6 bases and J by 2 bases, and 10 bases separated the two germline ends. CDR3 length: 14 residues. Germline values: CDR1 SGHAT, CDR2 FQDESV (reference sequence). CDR3 sequence: CASSPAKTNEKLFF. The CDR3 coding sequence is TGTGCCAGCAGTCCCGCAAAGACTAATGAAAAACTGTTTTTT.

In the case of this clone: Distinct nucleotide sequences in the sample also encode this CDR3. V and J are TRBV28 and TRBJ1-2, with TRBD1 matching over 7 bases. Germline CDR1 reads MDHEN; CDR2 reads SYDVKM. V shed 6 bases, J shed 5 bases, and the junction held 3 bases outside the gene matches. This CDR3 spans 12 amino acids. In nucleotides, the CDR3 is TGTGCCAGCAGAACGACAGGGTATGGCTACACCTTC. Residues: CASRTTGYGYTF.

The sample holds a few counts of this clone. The genes are TRBV18 and TRBJ2-1; 10 bases line up with TRBD2. CDR1 KGHSH and CDR2 LQKENI come from the germline V gene. The CDR3 consists of 16 residues. V dropped 3 bases and J dropped 9; count of bases not matched to a gene: 11. CDR3 bases: TGTGCCAGCTCACCGGGTGGGCTAGCGGGAGATAGTGAGCAGTTCTTC. Translating gives CASSPGGLAGDSEQFF.

The chain recombines TRBV7-3 with TRBJ2-5, with a weak D call TRBD2 (7 bases). V was cut by 5 bases and J by 1 base, with 11 bases left in between. The CDR3 is made up of 14 amino acids. CDR1 and CDR2 (germline): SGHTA, FQGTGA. The DNA of the CDR3 is TGTGCCAGCAGCCCGGGGGGCGCCCAAGAGACCCAGTACTTC. Its translation is CASSPGGAQETQYF.

The chain employs TRBV28 and TRBJ1-1; possibly TRBD1 for D (6 bases). Germline loops: CDR1 MDHEN, CDR2 SYDVKM. CDR3 length: 14 amino acids. Deletions cut 7 bases from V and 2 bases from J, with 14 bases between. Here the CDR3 DNA reads TGTGCCAGCACTCATGGGGGGGCAAACACTGAAGCTTTCTTT. It is translated as CASTHGGANTEAFF.

CDR3 loop: CASSLRDSPTGELFF. CDR3 coding DNA: TGTGCCAGCAGCCTCCGGGACAGCCCCACCGGGGAGCTGTTTTTT. The chain has TRBV5-5 and TRBJ2-2, with 7 bases that match TRBD1. This CDR3 is built from 15 residues. The germline V gene encodes CDR1 SGHKS and CDR2 YYEKEE (reference sequence). V gave up 4 bases and J gave up 4 bases; unmatched junction bases: 7.

This clone was detected a few times. This rearrangement joins TRBV6-1 to TRBJ2-4; 7 nucleotides agree with TRBD1. Germline values: CDR1 MNHNS, CDR2 SASEGT. V shed 0 bases and J 0 bases; nucleotides not matched to a gene: 5. This CDR3 contains 17 residues. The CDR3 nucleotides are TGTGCCAGCAGTGAAGCGTGGGACAGTATAGCCAAAAACATTCAGTACTTC. Translated, it gives CASSEAWDSIAKNIQYF.

The V call is TRBV2, the J call TRBJ2-7, with 9 positions matching TRBD2. The CDR3 runs to 14 residues. V dropped 5 bases and J dropped 4; count of bases not matched to a gene: 6. The germline gives CDR1 SNHLY, CDR2 FYNNEI. The CDR3 DNA follows: TGTGCCAGCAGTCCGGGACTAGCAATTTACGAGCAGTACTTC. It specifies CASSPGLAIYEQYF.

The V call is TRBV7-9, the J call TRBJ1-3; maybe TRBD1 (5 bases). CDR1 and CDR2 from the germline V gene are SEHNR and FQNEAQ (reference sequence). V shed 5 bases and J shed 0 bases, with 17 bases lying between them. The CDR3 has 17 residues. The CDR3 region is CASSPYLGLNSGNTIYF. CDR3 DNA sequence: TGTGCCAGCAGCCCTTATCTGGGGCTCAACTCTGGAAACACCATATATTTT.

This clone was picked up many times. V is TRBV5-1 and J is TRBJ1-2, with TRBD1 matching 9 bases. The germline V gene encodes CDR1 SGHRS and CDR2 YFSETQ. This CDR3 is 16 amino acids long. The V and J ends lost 0 bases and 5 bases, in that order; junction bases with no gene match: 8. This CDR3 reads CASSLAPGTGMYGYTF. CDR3 coding DNA: TGCGCCAGCAGCTTGGCCCCCGGGACAGGGATGTATGGCTACACCTTC. Based on the CDR3 plus reference TRBV5-1 and TRBJ1-2, the full variable domain is KAGVTQTPRYLIKTRGQQVTLSCSPISGHRSVSWYQQTPGQGLQFLFEYFSETQRNKGNFPGRFSGRQFSNSRSEMNVSTLELGDSALYLCASSLAPGTGMYGYTFGSGTRLTVV.

In this sample, this clone turned up a few times. This CDR3 reads CASSLVGGVTEAFF. For the CDR3, the DNA is TGTGCCAGCAGCTTAGTTGGGGGAGTCACTGAAGCTTTCTTT. This chain connects TRBV11-3 to TRBJ1-1; TRBD1 is a possible D gene (5 bases). The V and J ends lost 1 base and 4 bases respectively, with 10 bases between them. Germline V gives CDR1 SGHNT, CDR2 YENEEA. The CDR3 totals 14 residues.

This rearrangement joins TRBV12-5 to TRBJ1-2; no definite D call. This CDR3 is built from 11 residues. The germline V gene has CDR1 LGHNT and CDR2 FRNRAP. Trimming took off 10 bases at V and 2 bases at J, with 8 bases between the two ends. The DNA for the CDR3 is TGTGCTATCAACGGGAACTATGGCTACACCTTC. Encoded protein: CAINGNYGYTF.

This clone was counted between two and nine times. The chain has TRBV19 and TRBJ2-1; 13 bases are a match to TRBD2. The CDR3 length is 15 residues. Germline V gene data show CDR1 as LNHDA and CDR2 as SQIVND (reference sequence). V was pared by 5 bases and J by 12 bases, with 10 bases of the junction left unmatched. The CDR3 loop is CASSATGTSGIGQFF. The CDR3 nucleotides are TGTGCCAGTAGTGCAACCGGGACTAGCGGGATAGGGCAGTTCTTC. Based on the CDR3 plus reference TRBV19 and TRBJ2-1, the full variable domain is DGGITQSPKYLFRKEGQNVTLSCEQNLNHDAMYWYRQDPGQGLRLIYYSQIVNDFQKGDIAEGYSVSREKKESFPLTVTSAQKNPTAFYLCASSATGTSGIGQFFGPGTRLTVL.

V gene TRBV5-1 combines with J gene TRBJ1-1; the D is unclear. Trimming stripped 4 bases from V and 3 bases from J, with 16 bases between. The germline gives CDR1 SGHRS, CDR2 YFSETQ. CDR3 size: 15 residues. The CDR3 here is CASSPGWDSDTEAFF. The CDR3 DNA reads as TGCGCCAGCAGCCCTGGGTGGGATTCGGACACTGAAGCTTTCTTT.